This T cell receptor (beta chain) was sequenced for a study of cytomegalovirus exposure and HLA in healthy donors. The wider study: The study's early data release held roughly 90 million unique TCRs from HLA-typed donors.

PCR used 60 Vbeta primers and 13 Jbeta primers. Authors' processing steps: In a later analysis, roughly 11 million of 60 million to 80 million unique beta chains occurred in at least two donors. Generated by immunoSEQ multiplex PCR, the TCRdb table keeps only in-frame clones and is missing some. V, J and clone size were drawn from that table, and D and trimming were deduced from the DNA. The repertoire table contains fewer than 150,000 clones. Per the germline V gene, CDR1 is MDHEN and CDR2 is SYDVKM. Trimming took 5 bases from V and 0 from J; bases not matched to a gene: 4. The CDR3 covers 15 residues.

The sequence was collected from a woman in her sixties or seventies in good health and CMV-seronegative. The specimen sequenced was PBMCs. This chain connects TRBV28 to TRBJ2-1; 7 nucleotides match TRBD1. CDR3 nucleotides: TGTGCCAGCAGTCTAGGGGGCCGCTCCTACAATGAGCAGTTCTTC. Protein: CASSLGGRSYNEQFF.